This T cell receptor (beta chain) was sequenced during a study of cytomegalovirus exposure and HLA in healthy donors. General observations from the study: Prior analysis indicated that the majority of TCR beta V segments exhibited productivity approximately 87% or approximately 30% of the time. A list of more than 150 TCR beta chains associated with cytomegalovirus was given.

Germline V lookup: CDR1 MNHNY, CDR2 SVGAGI (reference sequence). V shed 2 bases and J shed 5 bases, with 15 bases lying between them. The CDR3 spans 16 residues. A multiplex PCR was run with 60 Vbeta primers and 13 Jbeta primers. Repertoires were generated with immunoSEQ multiplex PCR, while TCRdb's copy carries only in-frame clones and drops some. Of around 97,000 clones detected, about 81% appear once; the ten largest clones hold 4.5% to 5.5%. Worth noting for this clone: Its antigen is undetermined.

This clonotype was sampled from a man aged 40-50 years in good health and CMV-seropositive. Sequencing was performed on PBMCs. V and J are TRBV6-6 and TRBJ2-2, with a tentative D call TRBD1 (6 bases). CDR3 region: CASSYLGQLITGELFF. CDR3 nucleotide sequence: TGTGCCAGCAGTTACCTAGGACAGCTAATAACCGGGGAGCTGTTTTTT.